This T cell receptor (beta chain) appears in the sequencing data of a study of T cell repertoires in cytomegalovirus infection. This clonotype was detected many times. TCRdb called the reads again in MiXCR, with one record for every CDR3 protein. The sample lists 450,000 to 600,000 distinct CDR3 sequences, roughly 12% occurring once. With 5 bases clipped from V and 6 bases from J, the junction kept 8 bases outside the gene matches. Germline CDR1 reads SGHAT; CDR2 reads FQNNGV. The CDR3 contains 14 residues. This chain uses TRBV11-2 with TRBJ2-7; 9 bases align to TRBD1. This receptor was taken from a human donor in good health (CMV status not recorded). Some clones in this sample may be carry-over from other donors' samples. The specimen sequenced was PBMCs. CDR3 in amino acids: CASSIHRDRVEQYF. CDR3 nucleotide sequence: TGTGCCAGCAGCATCCACCGGGACAGGGTCGAGCAGTACTTC.